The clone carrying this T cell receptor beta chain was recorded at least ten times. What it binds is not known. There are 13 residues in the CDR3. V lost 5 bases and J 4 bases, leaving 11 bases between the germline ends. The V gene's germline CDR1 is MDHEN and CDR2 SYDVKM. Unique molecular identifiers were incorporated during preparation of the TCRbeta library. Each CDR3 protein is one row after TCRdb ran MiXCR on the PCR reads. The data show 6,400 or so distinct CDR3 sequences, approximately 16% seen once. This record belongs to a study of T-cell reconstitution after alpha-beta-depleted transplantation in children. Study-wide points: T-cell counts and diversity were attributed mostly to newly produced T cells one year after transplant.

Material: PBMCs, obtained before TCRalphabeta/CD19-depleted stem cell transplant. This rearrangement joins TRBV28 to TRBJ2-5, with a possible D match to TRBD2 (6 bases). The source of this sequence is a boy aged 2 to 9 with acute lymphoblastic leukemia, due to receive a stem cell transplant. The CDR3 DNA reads TGTGCCAGCAGTGAGGACGGGGGAGAGACCCAGTACTTC. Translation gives CASSEDGGETQYF.